The text below deals with one T cell receptor beta chain. Each CDR3 protein is one row after TCRdb ran MiXCR on the 5' RACE reads. This table has fewer than 900,000 distinct CDR3 sequences, 21% appearing once. The data belong to a study of identical twins. CDR1 and CDR2 from the germline V gene are LNHNV and YYDKDF (reference sequence). J gave up 0 bases and V 5 bases, and 6 bases lay outside the gene matches. CDR3 size: 15 residues. This same sample was also part of a study on T cells expressing NK-cell markers. From that paper: Sequenced donors, eight in total, included seven who were HCMV-seropositive and one who was seronegative. Dominance of the CD3+CD56-NKG2C+ fraction by these clonotypes also held in several donors.

This sequence joins TRBV15 and TRBJ2-7, with 8 bases aligning to TRBD1. The origin of this receptor is a woman aged 18-29 years in good health. Sequencing was carried out using PBMCs. The DNA of the CDR3 is TGTGCCACCAGCGGCCGGGACAGGAGCTCCTACGAGCAGTACTTC. Protein: CATSGRDRSSYEQYF. Complete variable domain (other parts from reference TRBV15 and TRBJ2-7): DAMVIQNPRYQVTQFGKPVTLSCSQTLNHNVMYWYQQKSSQAPKLLFHYYDKDFNNEADTPDNFQSRRPNTSFCFLDIRSPGLGDTAMYLCATSGRDRSSYEQYFGPGTRLTVT.